This T cell receptor beta chain derives from a study of blood T cell repertoires in COVID-19. Across the study: The origin of the acute and convalescent COVID-19 samples was the United States, Italy and Spain.

Assay used: immunoSEQ multiplex PCR; TCRdb lists only in-frame clones, some missing. Among about 300,000 clones listed, 80% to 90% were seen once. V lost 4 bases and J 9 bases, leaving 13 bases between the germline ends. This CDR3 is built from 13 residues. This clonotype originated in a man between 18 and 29 years old who had recovered from COVID-19. The chain joins TRBV12-3 or TRBV12-4 to TRBJ2-1, with D possibly being TRBD2 (5 bases). The specimen was peripheral blood. The CDR3 loop is CASSSQVAGEQFF. The CDR3 bases are TGTGCCAGCAGTTCTCAGGTGGCGGGTGAGCAGTTCTTC.